These 26 T cell receptor beta chains share one sample of origin, sequenced in a study of T cells expressing NK-cell markers. Reprocessing the 5' RACE reads, TCRdb reports a single entry for every CDR3 protein and omits DNA. The sample is made up of some 500,000 distinct CDR3 sequences, and the top ten hold more than 1.4% of it. The sequencing sample was made of blood T cells: a sorted CD56 or NKG2C T cell subset, CD4+ or CD8+ T cells, or bulk PBMC T cells (not recorded which). These receptors were taken from a woman in her 50s in good health.

The chain couples TRBV18 to TRBJ2-1; TCRdb names TRBD1, which stays unverified in the absence of DNA. There are 18 residues in the CDR3. Germline CDR1 and CDR2: KGHSH and LQKENI. CDR3 amino acids: CASSPGDAELSFYNEQFF.

The gene calls are TRBV4-2 and TRBJ1-3; checking the TCRdb D call of TRBD1 is not possible without DNA. Germline assignment: CDR1 LGHNA and CDR2 YNFKEQ. The CDR3 consists of 15 residues. CDR3 protein: CASSQVGGTGNTIYF.

This chain links TRBV2 with TRBJ2-1; the D call from TCRdb, TRBD2, cannot be confirmed without DNA. Germline V gives CDR1 SNHLY, CDR2 FYNNEI. This CDR3 has 18 amino acids. CDR3 amino acids: CASLQGLAGGMPHNEQFF.

The J gene is TRBJ2-1, the V gene TRBV24-1; TCRdb gives TRBD2 as the D gene, but with no DNA this cannot be confirmed. Germline CDR1 and CDR2: KGHDR and SFDVKD. The length of the CDR3 is 14 residues. The CDR3 sequence is CATSRGSLHNEQFF.

The chain joins TRBV19 to TRBJ2-1; TCRdb picks TRBD2, but there is no DNA to check that call. Germline V gives CDR1 LNHDA, CDR2 SQIVND (reference sequence). CDR3 length: 15 amino acids. The chain's CDR3 is CASSVASGSYNEQFF.

V gene TRBV5-6 combines with J gene TRBJ2-1; there is no DNA to check the TCRdb D call of TRBD1. The CDR3 has 14 amino acids. Germline V gene sequence: CDR1 SGHDT, CDR2 YYEEEE. The CDR3 sequence is CASSGQGQGNEQFF.

The CDR3 loop reads CASSPLLAGYDTQYF. The rearrangement links TRBV18 to TRBJ2-3; TCRdb's D gene call, TRBD2, goes unchecked for lack of DNA. CDR3 length: 15 residues. Germline V CDR1 and CDR2: KGHSH, LQKENI.

This chain uses TRBV20-1 with TRBJ2-2; TCRdb's D call, TRBD1, is unchecked because there is no DNA. Per the germline V gene, CDR1 is DFQATT and CDR2 is SNEGSKA (reference sequence). This CDR3 spans 14 amino acids. The CDR3 here is CSAFAGKVTGELFF.

CDR3 sequence reads: CASCSGTREDTEAFF. The chain recombines TRBV5-1 with TRBJ1-1; the TCRdb call, TRBD1, lacks DNA for checking. Germline-derived CDR1 and CDR2 are SGHRS and YFSETQ. CDR3 length: 15 residues. Full variable domain (remainder filled in from reference TRBV5-1 and TRBJ1-1): KAGVTQTPRYLIKTRGQQVTLSCSPISGHRSVSWYQQTPGQGLQFLFEYFSETQRNKGNFPGRFSGRQFSNSRSEMNVSTLELGDSALYLCASCSGTREDTEAFFGQGTRLTVV.

The chain joins TRBV5-1 to TRBJ2-5; checking the TCRdb D call of TRBD1 is not possible without DNA. The CDR3 sequence is 16 residues long. Germline V gene data show CDR1 as SGHRS and CDR2 as YFSETQ. CDR3 sequence reads: CASSLRPTGGRETQYF.

The V gene is TRBV12-3 or TRBV12-4, the J gene TRBJ2-7. The CDR3 covers 13 residues. CDR3 residues: CASSLDAPYEQYF.

The chain uses TRBV11-3 and TRBJ2-7. The CDR3 has 14 residues. CDR1 SGHNT and CDR2 YENEEA come from the germline V gene. The chain's CDR3 is CASSPYQEPYEQYF.

V usage is TRBV6-1 and J usage is TRBJ2-3. Germline V gene lookup returns CDR1 MNHNS and CDR2 SASEGT. This CDR3 has 14 amino acids. The CDR3 spells CASSELRATDTQYF.

V is TRBV20-1 and J is TRBJ2-1; lacking DNA, the TRBD1 call made by TCRdb goes unchecked. This CDR3 region has 19 residues. Germline CDR1 is DFQATT and CDR2 is SNEGSKA (reference sequence). The CDR3 here is CSARDDAGGNLGSYNEQFF.

V usage is TRBV18 and J usage is TRBJ2-1. There are 15 residues in the CDR3. Germline CDR1 and CDR2: KGHSH and LQKENI. The CDR3 protein is CASSPRQDSYNEQFF.

The chain uses TRBV20-1 and TRBJ2-5; TCRdb selects TRBD2, and the lack of DNA leaves this call unchecked. Germline CDR1 reads DFQATT; CDR2 reads SNEGSKA (reference sequence). This CDR3 spans 15 amino acids. This chain's CDR3 is CSASRTSGGQETQYF.

The gene calls are TRBV6-6 and TRBJ1-3; no DNA is available, so the TRBD1 call from TCRdb remains unchecked. CDR1 is MNHNY and CDR2 is SVGAGI in the germline V gene (reference sequence). The CDR3 spans 17 residues. The CDR3 loop is CASSFPGQGASGNTIYF.

This sequence joins TRBV20-1 and TRBJ2-5; TCRdb's D gene call, TRBD1, goes unchecked for lack of DNA. The CDR3 totals 16 residues. Germline CDR1 DFQATT, CDR2 SNEGSKA (reference sequence). The CDR3 region is CSASPLSSGRGQTQYF.

The chain employs TRBV10-3 and TRBJ2-2; TCRdb's D call of TRBD1 is untestable without DNA. CDR1 is ENHRY, CDR2 SYGVKD, per germline. The CDR3 runs 16 residues. CDR3 sequence: CAINSGQGKNTGELFF.

CDR3 loop: CASKGRRSAYEQYF. The chain carries TRBV6-2 or TRBV6-3 and TRBJ2-7. In germline, CDR1 is MNHEY, CDR2 SVGEGT. This CDR3 region has 14 residues.

The chain couples TRBV7-2 to TRBJ2-5; TCRdb designates TRBD1, a call that cannot be tested without DNA. Looked up from germline, CDR1 is SGHTA and CDR2 is FQGNSA. This CDR3 spans 15 amino acids. CDR3 residues: CASSPPVAYQETQYF.

The V gene is TRBV20-1, the J gene TRBJ2-3; TCRdb gives TRBD2 as the D gene, but with no DNA this cannot be confirmed. The CDR3 is 14 amino acids. CDR1 DFQATT and CDR2 SNEGSKA come from the germline V gene (reference sequence). CDR3 amino acids: CSARGGGPEDTQYF.

This sequence joins TRBV12-3 or TRBV12-4 and TRBJ2-7; TCRdb's D call of TRBD1 is untestable without DNA. The length of the CDR3 is 15 residues. This chain's CDR3 is CASSLSPGGSYEQYF.

The chain carries TRBV7-3 and TRBJ2-6; the D call of TRBD1 rests on TCRdb alone, since no DNA is present to check it. Germline assignment: CDR1 SGHTA and CDR2 FQGTGA. CDR3 length: 18 residues. The CDR3 here is CASSSIPQADSGANVLTF.

This chain links TRBV27 with TRBJ1-6; TCRdb reports TRBD1, a call that lacks DNA to check it against. CDR1 is MNHEY and CDR2 is SMNVEV in the germline V gene (reference sequence). The CDR3 spans 14 residues. CDR3: CASSNRVLFSPLHF.

The V and J genes are TRBV9 and TRBJ2-1; TCRdb lists TRBD2, though no DNA is available to test this call. This CDR3 has 15 residues. CDR1 is SGDLS, CDR2 YYNGEE, per germline. This CDR3 is CASSLSTRGLGEQFF.